This T cell receptor beta chain was documented in a study of CD8 T cells in Susac syndrome. Broader study findings: It was acknowledged in the study that the number of individuals who were included in its TCR sequencing and HLA analysis was relatively small.

Trimming took 8 bases from V and 6 from J, leaving 22 bases between them. This CDR3 comprises 15 residues. CDR1 MRHNA and CDR2 SNTAGT come from the germline V gene. Reverse transcription of roughly 0.5 to 1 ug RNA was carried out with random hexamers. The amplification used immunoSEQ multiplex PCR on TCR beta CDR3; it spanned 54 Vbeta and 13 Jbeta. TCRdb re-analysed the immunoSEQ multiplex PCR reads in MiXCR, keeping a single row per CDR3 protein. Among about 440,000 distinct CDR3 sequences listed, more than 70% were seen once. High-throughput TCR beta sequencing covered peripheral CD8+ and CD4+ T cells. FACS enriched CD8+ TEMRA cells, while bulk CD8+ and CD4+ were negatively isolated. Concerning this clonotype itself: Its target is not known.

This clonotype was obtained from a human donor with multiple sclerosis. The sample was CD8+ T cells from PBMCs. The chain links TRBV6-4 to TRBJ1-1, with unresolved D. The CDR3 region is CASYLGRNTEAEAFF. The CDR3 nucleotides read TGTGCCAGCTACCTCGGACGGAACACTGAAGCTGAAGCTTTCTTT.